This TCR beta chain was recovered during a study of a mutant IDH1 vaccine in newly diagnosed glioma. Whole-study context: Patients received vaccination from 4-6 weeks after radiotherapy alone, or with temozolomide cycles. Week 35 was safety follow-up visit V12; week 47 was end-of-study visit V13. Earlier care involved radiotherapy, temozolomide, or both, and the majority received both. Study results and limitations: Most patients, around 94%, showed vaccine-induced immune responses.

About this clone itself: Its antigen is not identified.

Using immunoSEQ multiplex PCR, the repertoire was profiled, and TCRdb retains in-frame clones only, with some absent. This sample has about 32,000 clones, with 78% found just once. Unmatched junction bases numbered 5, after V lost 6 bases and J lost 6 bases. Germline CDR1 is MNHEY and CDR2 is SMNVEV (reference sequence). There are 13 residues in the CDR3. Documented time point: week 35, safety follow-up. The investigators gave 300 ug of mutant IDH1 20-mer peptide in each vaccine dose, together with topical imiquimod. This chain connects TRBV27 to TRBJ1-2, with 9 nucleotides matching TRBD1. This sequence was found in a woman aged 40 to 49 with glioma. The sequencing used PBMCs, collected from a glioma patient whose treatment included an IDH1 peptide vaccine. In DNA form, the CDR3 reads TGTGCCAGCAGGACAGGGGGATCCCATGGCTACACCTTC. It is translated as CASRTGGSHGYTF.